This TCR beta chain originates from a study of beta chain features in type 1 diabetes. Whole-study findings and limits: PCR might favor shorter templates, but any such skew would affect patients and controls equally.

Reverse transcription of all isolated RNA meant that expressed TCRB transcripts were sequenced. Sequenced by immunoSEQ multiplex PCR; TCRdb stores in-frame clones only, minus some. The table lists more than 300,000 clones, under 8.5% of them singletons. Each sorted fraction was over 95% pure. This clone was recorded many times. No antigen is known for it. The germline gives CDR1 MDHEN, CDR2 SYDVKM. V lost 6 bases and J lost 5; bases outside the gene matches: 6. This CDR3 has 13 amino acids. The TCR sequence derives from a woman aged 18-35 years in good health. The J gene is TRBJ1-1, the V gene TRBV28, with TRBD1 matching over 7 bases. What was sequenced was central memory CD4+ T cells from blood. In DNA form, the CDR3 reads TGTGCCAGCAGCCCTGCGGACAGGACTGAAGCTTTCTTT. Its translation is CASSPADRTEAFF.